This entry concerns a single TCR beta chain. The data originate from a study of blood T cell repertoires in COVID-19. About the research overall: The samples span acute and convalescent COVID-19 from the United States, Italy and Spain.

Only in-frame clones appear in the TCRdb table, and some are missing; sequencing was by immunoSEQ multiplex PCR. The table has about 160,000 clones, around 83% seen once. The germline gives CDR1 MGHRA, CDR2 YSYEKL. Unmatched junction bases numbered 7, after V lost 1 base and J lost 6 bases. The length of the CDR3 is 15 residues. This chain uses TRBV4-1 with TRBJ1-1; 8 bases are a match to TRBD1. The sequence derives from a woman in her 50s with COVID-19, enrolled during active disease. Sequenced material: peripheral blood. The CDR3 sequence: CASSQVDRVGPEAFF. Written as DNA, the CDR3 is TGCGCCAGCAGCCAAGTGGACAGGGTCGGGCCTGAAGCTTTCTTT.